These 10 T cell receptor beta chains were all obtained from the same sample, sequenced in a study of metastatic and nonmetastatic thyroid tumors. Each patient came to thyroid surgery without any prior treatment (of any kind). TCRdb reprocessed the PCR reads via MiXCR. The repertoire has tens of thousands of clones, about 18% of them found once; the top ten carry 12%. The source material was blood. Receptors were obtained from a male donor with papillary thyroid cancer or a benign thyroid nodule (not recorded which). Some clones in this sample may be carry-over from other donors' samples.

The table lists this clone with a few counts. This may stem from a read error, because a much larger clone lies one nucleotide away. The rearrangement links TRBV24-1 to TRBJ2-2; 8 bases fit TRBD1. There are 14 residues in the CDR3. Unmatched junction bases numbered 5, after V lost 8 bases and J lost 4 bases. Germline lookup yields CDR1 KGHDR and CDR2 SFDVKD. CDR3 region: CATIRTGITGELFF. As DNA, the CDR3 is TGTGCCACCATCAGGACAGGGATCACCGGGGAGCTGTTTTTT.

This clone was counted ten times or more. The chain recombines TRBV6-1 with TRBJ2-4; D is uncertain. Deletions cut 6 bases from V and 0 bases from J, with 12 bases between. The germline V gene encodes CDR1 MNHNS and CDR2 SASEGT. The length of the CDR3 is 15 residues. The CDR3 here is CASRAMKVAKNIQYF. Written as DNA, the CDR3 is TGTGCCAGCAGGGCAATGAAAGTAGCCAAAAACATTCAGTACTTC.

The chain couples TRBV28 to TRBJ1-5; 8 bases fit TRBD1. Germline CDR1 is MDHEN and CDR2 is SYDVKM. Losses at the gene ends were 6 bases for V and 7 bases for J; bases not matched to a gene: 8. The CDR3 has 14 residues. Here the CDR3 DNA reads TGTGCCAGCAGATCACAGGGGGAGGGACAGCCCCAGCATTTT. Amino acid sequence: CASRSQGEGQPQHF.

V usage is TRBV15 and J usage is TRBJ2-7; 8 bases agree with TRBD1. CDR1 and CDR2 from the germline V gene are LNHNV and YYDKDF (reference sequence). The V segment lost 0 bases and the J segment 5 bases; nucleotides outside the gene matches: 12. This CDR3 contains 17 residues. The CDR3 bases are TGTGCCACCAGCAGAGAAGGGCCCGGACAGGGATGGGACGAGCAGTACTTC. Translating it yields CATSREGPGQGWDEQYF.

This chain joins TRBV6-1 and TRBJ2-3; tentatively, D is TRBD1 (6 bases). The CDR3 extends over 13 amino acids. V was clipped by 2 bases and J by 6 bases, with 9 bases between them. Germline CDR1 MNHNS, CDR2 SASEGT. The CDR3 protein is CASSELRGDTQYF. CDR3 nucleotides: TGTGCCAGCAGTGAACTTAGGGGGGATACGCAGTATTTT.

Regarding this clone: Other DNA variants within this sample encode the same CDR3. This rearrangement joins TRBV7-2 to TRBJ2-7; D may match TRBD1 or TRBD2 (6 bases each). V lost 5 bases and J 4 bases, leaving 18 bases between the germline ends. The CDR3 totals 15 residues. Germline CDR1 SGHTA, CDR2 FQGNSA. The CDR3: CASSAGTGGMYEQYF. The CDR3 nucleotides read TGTGCCAGCAGCGCAGGTACCGGGGGCATGTACGAGCAGTACTTC.

This clone was seen repeatedly, ten times or more. CDR3: CASSDGGNTEAFF. The CDR3 DNA reads TGTGCCAGCAGCGACGGGGGGAACACTGAAGCTTTCTTT. J is TRBJ1-1 and V is TRBV6-2 or TRBV6-3, with D maybe TRBD1 (5 bases). The CDR3 runs 13 residues. From germline, CDR1 is MNHEY and CDR2 SVGEGT. The germline V and J ends were trimmed by 6 bases and 1 base, with 9 bases remaining between them.

This clone was observed at least ten times. The chain links TRBV14 to TRBJ1-1, with D possibly being TRBD1 (6 bases). Germline V gene data show CDR1 as SGHDN and CDR2 as FVKESK. CDR3 size: 13 residues. V lost 4 bases and J 2 bases, leaving 8 bases between the germline ends. The CDR3 reads CASSRDINTEAFF. CDR3 coding DNA: TGTGCCAGCAGCCGGGACATCAACACTGAAGCTTTCTTT.

The chain links TRBV6-1 to TRBJ1-3; 7 bases map to TRBD1. CDR1 is MNHNS and CDR2 is SASEGT in the germline V gene. The V and J ends lost 2 bases and 4 bases, in that order; junction bases with no gene match: 8. The CDR3 has 16 amino acids. The CDR3 reads CASSEYYDRDGNTIYF. The CDR3 DNA reads TGTGCCAGCAGTGAATATTATGACAGGGACGGAAACACCATATATTTT.

This clone came up many times. The J gene is TRBJ2-2, the V gene TRBV20-1; TRBD1 is a possible D gene (6 bases). The CDR3 has 15 residues. Trimming took 6 bases from V and 0 from J, leaving 14 bases between them. Germline V gene sequence: CDR1 DFQATT, CDR2 SNEGSKA (reference sequence). The CDR3: CSAPGQPPNTGELFF. The CDR3 DNA reads as TGCAGTGCCCCCGGACAGCCCCCGAACACCGGGGAGCTGTTTTTT.